The T cell receptor beta chain described here comes from a study of patients and donors after allogeneic stem cell transplantation. Each CDR3 protein is one row after TCRdb ran MiXCR on the RT-PCR reads. Of 920,000 or so distinct CDR3 sequences detected, 18% appear once; the ten largest clones hold 6%. This clonotype occurred a few times. V dropped 1 base and J dropped 4 bases, with 10 bases sitting between them. The CDR3 is made up of 15 amino acids. Germline lookup yields CDR1 MNHNS and CDR2 SASEGT. The clonotype comes from a human donor who was either an allogeneic HSCT recipient or a stem cell or donor lymphocyte infusion donor (not recorded which). It is not recorded whose cells these are; they may come from a transplant donor. This rearrangement joins TRBV6-1 to TRBJ2-2, with D unclear. The sequenced sample was blood, either unsorted or a sorted T cell fraction (not recorded which). CDR3 nucleotides: TGTGCCAGCAGTGAAGGGGCCAAGGGCACCGGGGAGCTGTTTTTT. Translated: CASSEGAKGTGELFF.